The sequence of this TCR beta chain was determined in a study of blood T cell repertoires in COVID-19. Original handling: Estimation of nucleated cell counts relied on the amplification of reference gene primers. Using immunoSEQ multiplex PCR, the repertoire was profiled, and TCRdb retains in-frame clones only, with some absent. D and trimming come from the DNA, and the V and J calls and clone size come from that table. Of around 150,000 clones listed, roughly 88% are singletons. V gave up 7 bases and J gave up 1 base, with 14 bases separating them. The CDR3 contains 15 residues. Germline CDR1 and CDR2: MNHNY and SVGAGI (reference sequence).

The gene calls are TRBV6-6 and TRBJ2-1; D is perhaps TRBD2 (5 bases). Input material: peripheral blood. This receptor was obtained from a woman aged 80 or older with active or convalescent COVID-19. The CDR3 here is CASILTGSSYNEQFF. The CDR3 bases are TGTGCCAGCATTCTGACGGGGTCGTCCTACAATGAGCAGTTCTTC.